This T cell receptor (beta chain) was sequenced during a study of shared clonotypes between healthy human individuals. Study-wide findings and caveats: Having only a few donors restricted how much genetic and exposure-history diversity was captured.

The CDR3 is 17 residues long. CDR1 is MNHNS and CDR2 is SASEGT in the germline V gene. V lost 2 bases, J lost 3 bases, and 16 bases lay in between. TCRdb's table, derived via immunoSEQ multiplex PCR, lists solely in-frame clones and lacks some. Of 180,000 or so clones in the sample, roughly 93% are singletons; the top ten hold more than 0.065%. To note about this clone: Its cognate antigen is unknown.

The material sequenced was naive CD4+ T cells sorted from blood. Described subset: CD45RA+ positively selected. This clonotype was obtained from a woman aged 25 to 39 in good health. The V call is TRBV6-1, the J call TRBJ2-2; perhaps D is TRBD1 or TRBD2 (6 bases each). The CDR3 sequence: CASSEPLEGGDTGELFF. CDR3 coding DNA: TGTGCCAGCAGTGAACCGCTTGAGGGGGGAGACACCGGGGAGCTGTTTTTT.